A selection of T cell receptor beta chains follows, all from one sample in a study of control samples from healthy donors and cancer patients. The method was immunoSEQ multiplex PCR; TCRdb's version includes in-frame clones alone and lacks a portion of them. The sample includes some 13,000 clones, approximately 93% seen only once; the top ten take approximately 30%. Sequencing was carried out using PBMCs. These receptors all stem from a man in his sixties or seventies with head and neck cancer. The CDR3 runs from the conserved cysteine through the conserved F or W. The order of the fields is CDR3 protein, CDR3 DNA, clone size, V gene, D gene, J gene. A D gene is named only where the DNA matches it firmly. Size tells how often a clone was seen (once, few, many) or the class of an expanded clone, and some rows leave it out.

cdr3_aa: CASTIPLGAGRAGNQPQHF
cdr3_nt: TGTGCCAGCACCATCCCCCTGGGAGCGGGGAGGGCTGGGAATCAGCCCCAGCATTTT
clone_size: .
v_call: TRBV28
d_call: .
j_call: TRBJ1-5

cdr3_aa: CASSPGLAADNEQFF
cdr3_nt: TGTGCCAGCAGCCCAGGACTAGCCGCTGACAATGAGCAGTTCTTC
clone_size: .
v_call: TRBV11-3
d_call: TRBD2
j_call: TRBJ2-1

cdr3_aa: CASSPLTGADNEQFF
cdr3_nt: TGTGCCAGCAGCCCTCTGACAGGGGCGGACAATGAGCAGTTCTTC
clone_size: .
v_call: TRBV7-7
d_call: TRBD1
j_call: TRBJ2-1

cdr3_aa: CASGLGSVSGNTIYF
cdr3_nt: TGTGCTAGTGGTTTGGGGTCAGTCTCTGGAAACACCATATATTTT
clone_size: .
v_call: TRBV12-5
d_call: .
j_call: TRBJ1-3

cdr3_aa: CASHVTVLDTEAFF
cdr3_nt: TGTGCCAGCCATGTGACAGTTCTCGACACTGAAGCTTTCTTT
clone_size: .
v_call: TRBV6-5
d_call: .
j_call: TRBJ1-1

cdr3_aa: CAWSLTIRASGYTF
cdr3_nt: TGTGCCTGGAGTCTTACAATCAGGGCGTCTGGCTACACCTTC
clone_size: .
v_call: TRBV30
d_call: .
j_call: TRBJ1-2

cdr3_aa: CASSVAANTGELFF
cdr3_nt: TGTGCCAGCAGCGTGGCCGCGAACACCGGGGAGCTGTTTTTT
clone_size: .
v_call: TRBV9
d_call: .
j_call: TRBJ2-2

cdr3_aa: CASSIRDRDYEQYF
cdr3_nt: TGTGCCAGCAGTATCCGGGACAGGGACTACGAGCAGTACTTC
clone_size: once
v_call: TRBV27
d_call: TRBD1
j_call: TRBJ2-7

cdr3_aa: CASSEGGQGGYEQYF
cdr3_nt: TGTGCCAGCAGTGAAGGAGGACAGGGAGGCTACGAGCAGTACTTC
clone_size: few
v_call: TRBV2
d_call: TRBD1
j_call: TRBJ2-7

cdr3_aa: CASRQTGTGTNEQFF
cdr3_nt: TGCGCCAGCAGACAGACCGGGACAGGGACCAATGAGCAGTTCTTC
clone_size: .
v_call: TRBV5-1
d_call: TRBD1
j_call: TRBJ2-1